Shown below are 19 T cell receptor beta chains from a single sample sequenced in a study of technical replicates of blood from several donors. Method: immunoSEQ multiplex PCR; TCRdb's copy keeps in-frame clones and lacks some. The sample has approximately 58,000 clones, approximately 86% seen once. Sequenced input: PBMCs. These receptors came from a human donor in good health. Some clones in this sample may be carry-over from other donors' samples.

The chain recombines TRBV13 with TRBJ1-4; D remains unclear. Germline V CDR1 and CDR2: PRHDT, FYEKMQ (reference sequence). V lost 2 bases to trimming and J lost 7 bases, with 11 bases between them. The CDR3 covers 14 residues. In nucleotides, the CDR3 is TGTGCCAGCAGCTTACTGGGCAGCCTTGAAAAACTGTTTTTT. Protein: CASSLLGSLEKLFF.

The CDR3 spells CAWSTTNEQFF. The DNA of the CDR3 is TGTGCCTGGAGTACGACAAATGAGCAGTTCTTC. This chain connects TRBV30 to TRBJ2-1; D ambiguous. Germline V gene sequence: CDR1 GTSNPN, CDR2 SVGIG (reference sequence). The CDR3 is 11 amino acids. Trimming removed 2 bases from V and 7 bases from J, with 6 bases in between. Full variable domain (remainder filled in from reference TRBV30 and TRBJ2-1): SQTIHQWPATLVQPVGSPLSLECTVEGTSNPNLYWYRQAAGRGLQLLFYSVGIGQISSEVPQNLSASRPQDRQFILSSKKLLLSDSGFYLCAWSTTNEQFFGPGTRLTVL.

The chain has TRBV7-2 and TRBJ2-2, with D maybe TRBD2 (6 bases). V was pared by 1 base and J by 1 base, with 7 bases between. Germline V gene data show CDR1 as SGHTA and CDR2 as FQGNSA. The CDR3 has 15 amino acids. The CDR3 spells CASSLDGRNTGELFF. The CDR3, as DNA: TGTGCCAGCAGCTTAGACGGGAGGAACACCGGGGAGCTGTTTTTT.

The V gene is TRBV9, the J gene TRBJ2-3; 8 bases agree with TRBD2. The J segment lost 8 bases and the V segment lost 0 bases, leaving 8 bases of the junction unmatched. The CDR3 totals 15 residues. Germline CDR1 SGDLS, CDR2 YYNGEE. The CDR3 spells CASSVEAGASGTQYF. CDR3 in DNA: TGTGCCAGCAGCGTAGAAGCGGGGGCTTCGGGTACGCAGTATTTT.

This clone appeared once. The chain joins TRBV29-1 to TRBJ2-5; tentative D call: TRBD1 (7 bases). The CDR3 runs 12 residues. The V end was cut by 5 bases, the J end by 4 bases, with 11 bases between. Germline V gives CDR1 SQVTM, CDR2 ANQGSEA. CDR3 residues: CSVQGGGETQYF. The CDR3 nucleotides read TGCAGCGTTCAGGGGGGTGGAGAGACCCAGTACTTC.

This rearrangement joins TRBV2 to TRBJ2-5, with TRBD2 matching 13 bases. The length of the CDR3 is 13 residues. V was clipped by 7 bases and J by 5 bases; unmatched bases: 1. Germline V gene lookup returns CDR1 SNHLY and CDR2 FYNNEI. In DNA, the CDR3 is TGTGCCAGCAAGGGACTAGCGGGGGAGACCCAGTACTTC. It codes for CASKGLAGETQYF.

CDR3 loop: CASSLRFSETQYF. The CDR3 DNA is TGTGCCAGCAGCTTGCGGTTCTCCGAGACCCAGTACTTC. This chain connects TRBV5-4 to TRBJ2-5; D is unclear. The ends were cut back, 1 base at V and 5 bases at J, with 9 bases in the middle. CDR3 length: 13 amino acids. Germline V gene lookup returns CDR1 SGHNT and CDR2 YYREEE (reference sequence).

The chain couples TRBV7-2 to TRBJ2-3; 8 positions agree with TRBD2. Trimming took 5 bases from V and 2 from J; bases not matched to a gene: 6. The CDR3 is 15 residues long. Germline V gene lookup returns CDR1 SGHTA and CDR2 FQGNSA. The CDR3 DNA reads as TGTGCCAGCAGCCCAACAGCGGGGGCCACAGATACGCAGTATTTT. Residues: CASSPTAGATDTQYF.

V and J are TRBV7-2 and TRBJ1-2, with 8 nucleotides matching TRBD1. CDR1 is SGHTA and CDR2 is FQGNSA in the germline V gene. With 5 bases clipped from V and 4 bases from J, the junction kept 9 bases outside the gene matches. CDR3 length: 15 residues. CDR3 residues: CASSQAIQGGYGYTF. In nucleotides, the CDR3 is TGTGCCAGCAGCCAGGCTATACAGGGGGGCTATGGCTACACCTTC.

This clone was detected only a few times. The rearrangement uses TRBV5-1 and TRBJ2-7, with 9 bases identical to TRBD1. Germline CDR1 is SGHRS and CDR2 is YFSETQ. Trimming at V came to 6 bases and at J to 2 bases, leaving 12 bases not matched to a gene. The CDR3 is 16 amino acids. The CDR3 nucleotides read TGCGCCAGCAACCTCGGGACAGGGAAAGGGGCCTACGAGCAGTACTTC. Protein: CASNLGTGKGAYEQYF.

The chain recombines TRBV4-3 with TRBJ2-2; the D gene is possibly TRBD1 (5 bases). V lost 1 base and J 7 bases, leaving 10 bases between the germline ends. The length of the CDR3 is 14 residues. Germline lookup yields CDR1 LGHNA and CDR2 YSLEER. As DNA, the CDR3 is TGCGCCAGCAGCCAAGCAGGGCTGAGCGGGGAGCTGTTTTTT. It yields the protein CASSQAGLSGELFF.

This clone showed up just a few times. V gene TRBV18 combines with J gene TRBJ1-2; no definite D call. The CDR3 has 13 residues. Germline assignment: CDR1 KGHSH and CDR2 LQKENI. V was cut by 2 bases and J by 3 bases, with 7 bases left in between. The CDR3 DNA is TGTGCCAGCTCACCAGACAAGTACTATGGCTACACCTTC. Protein: CASSPDKYYGYTF.

The chain recombines TRBV9 with TRBJ2-7; 10 nucleotides line up with TRBD2. There are 14 residues in the CDR3. Germline CDR1 SGDLS, CDR2 YYNGEE. The V gene end was trimmed by 4 bases and the J gene end by 3 bases; junction bases not matched to a gene: 4. CDR3 loop: CASSPRTSGYEQYF. CDR3 DNA sequence: TGTGCCAGCAGCCCCCGGACTAGCGGCTACGAGCAGTACTTC.

This chain uses TRBV5-1 with TRBJ1-4, with D uncertain. The length of the CDR3 is 15 residues. V was shortened by 1 base and J by 0 bases, with 7 bases between the two germline ends. Germline lookup yields CDR1 SGHRS and CDR2 YFSETQ. The CDR3 reads CASSLTGATNEKLFF. The CDR3 bases are TGCGCCAGCAGCTTGACGGGTGCAACTAATGAAAAACTGTTTTTT.

The V gene is TRBV27, the J gene TRBJ2-4, with D possibly being TRBD2 (5 bases). The CDR3 sequence is 14 residues long. V lost 2 bases and J 6 bases, leaving 11 bases between the germline ends. Per germline, CDR1 MNHEY and CDR2 SMNVEV (reference sequence). This CDR3 is CASSLRFEGNIQYF. DNA of the CDR3: TGTGCCAGCAGTTTACGGTTCGAGGGAAACATTCAGTACTTC.

The V call is TRBV6-5, the J call TRBJ2-2; TRBD2 matches 8 bases. Trimming removed 2 bases from V and 6 bases from J; junction bases left unmatched: 5. This CDR3 region has 15 residues. CDR1 is MNHEY and CDR2 is SVGAGI in the germline V gene. The CDR3 spells CASSYGLAGAGELFF. CDR3 bases: TGTGCCAGCAGTTACGGCCTAGCGGGTGCCGGGGAGCTGTTTTTT.

The chain is built from TRBV7-8 and TRBJ2-1, with 13 bases identical to TRBD2. The ends lost 5 bases at V and 12 bases at J; junction bases unmatched: 16. Germline V lookup: CDR1 SGHVS, CDR2 FQNEAQ. The CDR3 loop spans 17 amino acids. CDR3 loop: CASSERIGLAGDKGQFF. The CDR3 DNA follows: TGTGCCAGCAGCGAACGAATAGGACTAGCGGGGGACAAGGGGCAGTTCTTC.

The V gene is TRBV19, the J gene TRBJ2-2; the match to TRBD2 covers 7 bases. Trimming at V came to 10 bases and at J to 2 bases, leaving 7 bases not matched to a gene. The CDR3 consists of 14 residues. Germline CDR1 reads LNHDA; CDR2 reads SQIVND (reference sequence). CDR3 loop: CAINSGSNTGELFF. The CDR3 DNA reads as TGTGCCATAAATAGCGGGTCCAACACCGGGGAGCTGTTTTTT.

The chain employs TRBV5-1 and TRBJ2-7; maybe TRBD1 (6 bases). The germline gives CDR1 SGHRS, CDR2 YFSETQ. Trimming removed 5 bases from V and 2 bases from J, with 20 bases in between. The CDR3 spans 16 residues. CDR3 protein: CASRLSIWDTTYEQYF. The CDR3 DNA reads as TGCGCCAGCAGGTTATCCATATGGGACACCACCTACGAGCAGTACTTC. The whole variable domain, filled in from reference TRBV5-1 and TRBJ2-7, reads KAGVTQTPRYLIKTRGQQVTLSCSPISGHRSVSWYQQTPGQGLQFLFEYFSETQRNKGNFPGRFSGRQFSNSRSEMNVSTLELGDSALYLCASRLSIWDTTYEQYFGPGTRLTVT.